The 11 T cell receptor beta chains in this list originate from one sample, sequenced in a study of cytomegalovirus exposure and HLA in healthy donors. Both 60 Vbeta primers and 13 Jbeta primers went into the PCR. Sequencing was performed with immunoSEQ multiplex PCR; in TCRdb, only in-frame clones are kept and a portion is missing. The table lists around 300,000 clones, under 80% of them singletons. The sample consisted of PBMCs. These receptors were collected from a female donor in good health and CMV-seronegative.

This chain uses TRBV5-1 with TRBJ2-2; weak D call: TRBD2 (5 bases). The ends were cut back, 4 bases at V and 0 bases at J, with 13 bases in the middle. This CDR3 comprises 16 residues. The germline gives CDR1 SGHRS, CDR2 YFSETQ. The chain's CDR3 is CASSLSGLSNTGELFF. The CDR3 DNA reads TGCGCCAGCAGCCTCTCAGGACTCTCGAACACCGGGGAGCTGTTTTTT.

V gene TRBV5-1 combines with J gene TRBJ1-4; TRBD1 matches at 9 bases. V gave up 5 bases and J gave up 8 bases; unmatched junction bases: 10. The CDR3 loop spans 15 amino acids. Germline V gene data show CDR1 as SGHRS and CDR2 as YFSETQ. Here the CDR3 reads CASSFDGTGPEKLFF. The CDR3 bases are TGCGCCAGCAGTTTTGACGGGACAGGGCCCGAAAAACTGTTTTTT.

A word on this clone: The sample carries other DNA sequences with the same CDR3. This chain connects TRBV4-2 to TRBJ2-7, with D perhaps TRBD2 (5 bases). Germline values: CDR1 LGHNA, CDR2 YNFKEQ. The CDR3 sequence is 15 residues long. V dropped 0 bases and J dropped 0 bases, with 9 bases sitting between them. CDR3 DNA sequence: TGTGCCAGCAGCCAAGAGGCGGGCGGCTCCTACGAGCAGTACTTC. Translation gives CASSQEAGGSYEQYF.

The sample holds a few counts of this clone. The chain combines TRBV29-1 with TRBJ2-7; a weak D match, TRBD2 (5 bases). Germline V gene lookup returns CDR1 SQVTM and CDR2 ANQGSEA. The length of the CDR3 is 14 residues. The V end was cut by 6 bases, the J end by 2 bases, with 17 bases between. The CDR3, as DNA: TGCAGCGTCAAGACCACTAGGGCCCCCTACGAGCAGTACTTC. It specifies CSVKTTRAPYEQYF.

V gene TRBV7-2 combines with J gene TRBJ2-5; D uncertain. In germline, CDR1 is SGHTA, CDR2 FQGNSA. V gave up 0 bases and J gave up 3 bases, with 8 bases separating them. The CDR3 contains 14 residues. The CDR3 DNA is TGTGCCAGCAGCTTAGCGTGGCAGAAAGAGACCCAGTACTTC. Translating it yields CASSLAWQKETQYF.

About this clone: The same CDR3 can be traced to other DNA sequences in this sample. The rearrangement links TRBV5-1 to TRBJ1-3; 7 bases agree with TRBD1. Germline CDR1 is SGHRS and CDR2 is YFSETQ. Trimming removed 4 bases from V and 2 bases from J; junction bases left unmatched: 3. This CDR3 contains 14 residues. CDR3 sequence: CASSTGEAGNTIYF. DNA for the CDR3: TGCGCCAGCAGCACAGGGGAAGCTGGAAACACCATATATTTT.

The chain carries TRBV28 and TRBJ1-1, with 9 positions matching TRBD1. Germline lookup yields CDR1 MDHEN and CDR2 SYDVKM. The CDR3 is 13 residues long. Trimming removed 2 bases from V and 8 bases from J; junction bases left unmatched: 3. This CDR3 reads CASSLDTGGEAFF. The CDR3 region has the DNA TGTGCCAGCAGTTTAGACACAGGGGGCGAAGCTTTCTTT.

The count of this clone is one. Mismatch with germline at one junction end may stem from a read error. The chain links TRBV7-9 to TRBJ1-4; no reliable D call. The CDR3 has 12 amino acids. CDR1 and CDR2 (germline): SEHNR, FQNEAQ (reference sequence). CDR3 DNA: TGTTCCAGCAGCGCCCCGAGGGAAAAACTGTTTTTT. Amino acids: CSSSAPREKLFF.

This clone was picked up a small number of times. The chain links TRBV5-1 to TRBJ1-2, with TRBD1 identical over 7 bases. CDR1 is SGHRS, CDR2 YFSETQ, per germline. The junction had 11 bases not matched to a gene; V was cut back by 6 bases and J by 3 bases. CDR3 length equals 15 residues. The DNA of the CDR3 is TGCGCCAGCAAGAGGGGGCAAGAATCAGACTATGGCTACACCTTC. Its protein is CASKRGQESDYGYTF.

The chain uses TRBV5-1 and TRBJ1-1, with D maybe TRBD1 (5 bases). The CDR3 has 15 amino acids. Trimming pared 0 bases from V and 0 bases from J, leaving 9 bases between. From germline, CDR1 is SGHRS and CDR2 YFSETQ. In DNA, the CDR3 is TGCGCCAGCAGCTTGGCGTCAGGGTTGAACACTGAAGCTTTCTTT. Its translation is CASSLASGLNTEAFF.

This clone has only a few counts. This chain joins TRBV15 and TRBJ1-4; D is unclear. V was clipped by 0 bases and J by 0 bases, with 8 bases between them. The CDR3 consists of 16 residues. The germline V gene has CDR1 LNHNV and CDR2 YYDKDF (reference sequence). The CDR3 nucleotides read TGTGCCACCAGCAGAGACCCGACTGCAACTAATGAAAAACTGTTTTTT. Protein: CATSRDPTATNEKLFF.